This TCR beta chain originates from a study of cytotoxic CD8 clonotypes in ibrutinib-treated CLL listed by TCRdb under 2021. Broadly, across the study: The cohort was composed of ten to eleven relapsed/refractory and around 15 treatment-naive patients; IGHV unmutated status was identified in 17 patients. Responses were partial in about 25 patients and complete in 2; after median approximately 69 months follow-up, roughly 14 stayed in remission and approximately 12 progressed. Response samples were obtained after a median of approximately twelve months of treatment, with a range of about 6 to 36 months. Samples averaged about 260,000 productive templates and tens of thousands of productive rearrangements. Of the 90 or so participants in the trial, about 25 had longitudinal samples available. Cryopreserved peripheral blood mononuclear cells were obtained prior to treatment, at the time of response, and at either disease progression or sustained remission. Every remission and progressive disease sample was obtained while ibrutinib was still being received by the patients.

Interpreted using the paper, the time point label stands for: 12 months on ibrutinib. For TCR beta library preparation, around 1.8 micrograms of genomic DNA were extracted from the cryopreserved PBMCs. High-throughput TCR beta sequencing was performed on longitudinal blood samples from CLL patients receiving ibrutinib monotherapy. Patients were enrolled in a phase 2 open-label single-center ibrutinib monotherapy trial. CDR1 GTSNPN and CDR2 SVGIG were looked up in the germline V gene (reference sequence). The germline ends are 15 bases apart after V is trimmed by 1 base and J by 1 base. Including cysteine and phenylalanine, the CDR3 has 16 amino acids. The retained sequence is limited to the CDR3, 48 bases, with the frame set at the first base. Study-wide conclusions, independent of this receptor: Public clonotypes were rare and either contracted or stayed stable during treatment, and the rise in clonality at ibrutinib response reflected the expansion of private clonotypes. An increase in clonality was observed at ibrutinib response, with clonality remaining stable during sustained remission and falling back toward baseline at progression. Lymph node repertoires were not examined, and the timing of sampling was not matched between patients in sustained remission and those whose disease progressed. Baseline clonality exceeded that of age-matched healthy donors and correlated strongly with circulating CD8+ T-cell counts.

On a MiSeq, deep resolution sequencing aimed for a depth between 1 in 1 million and 1 in 200,000 T cells, with each clonotype covered approximately 9.8x on average. The immunoSEQ hsTCRB Kit was used to generate TCR beta libraries. Per the source publication's procedure: Data were analyzed with ImmunoSEQ Data Assistant and ImmunoSEQ Analyzer, with V, D and J genes assigned per IMGT definitions. Clonality, which ranges from 0 to 1, was calculated by subtracting the normalized Shannon entropy of productive rearrangement frequencies from one. Only overrepresented clonotypes making up at least 0.05% of each patient's repertoire were included in the public clonotype analysis. Approximately 14 age-matched healthy donor repertoires from immuneACCESS served as clonality controls. Drawn from immuneACCESS, this table holds only the in-frame rearrangements with V and J called that TCRdb kept. Clones are partly lost; checked studies trace under half to an unresolved V gene and leave the rest unexplained. That table furnishes V, J and clone size, whereas the DNA furnished D and trimming. The sample has tens of thousands of clones on record, about 70% of them singletons. Around an eighth of the sample is taken by the ten largest.

For this clone: Its antigen target is currently unknown. Per-base quality was not reported, and no clone a single base away is much larger than it.

This TCR was sampled from a human donor with chronic lymphocytic leukemia. The material sequenced was PBMCs, taken after 12 months of ibrutinib treatment. Rearrangement joined TRBV30 to TRBJ2-3, with TRBD2 tentatively as D gene (6 bases match). The CDR3 protein sequence reads: CAWSDGGLRGTDTQYF. DNA sequence: TGTGCCTGGAGTGACGGGGGACTCCGCGGCACAGATACGCAGTATTTT.